A single sample is the source of the 10 T cell receptor beta chains below, sequenced in a study of beta chain features in type 1 diabetes. Expressed TCRB transcripts were sequenced, since all the RNA that had been isolated was reverse transcribed. Using immunoSEQ multiplex PCR, the repertoire was profiled, and TCRdb retains in-frame clones only, with some absent. The table lists tens of thousands of clones, about a third of them singletons. Sequencing was performed on stem cell memory CD4+ T cells from blood. These receptors were taken from a woman younger than 30 in good health.

This clone has a single count. The V gene is TRBV9, the J gene TRBJ2-1; D not resolved. This CDR3 comprises 16 residues. In germline, CDR1 is SGDLS, CDR2 YYNGEE. The germline V and J ends were trimmed by 4 bases and 6 bases, with 20 bases remaining between them. This CDR3 reads CASSTPEDSAGNEQFF. DNA for the CDR3: TGTGCCAGCAGCACCCCCGAGGATTCTGCCGGCAATGAGCAGTTCTTC.

This sequence joins TRBV5-1 and TRBJ2-7; 7 nucleotides agree with TRBD2. This CDR3 is 13 amino acids long. CDR1 is SGHRS and CDR2 is YFSETQ in the germline V gene. Unmatched junction bases numbered 0, after V lost 0 bases and J lost 3 bases. The CDR3 DNA reads as TGCGCCAGCAGCTTGGGGGAGGGCTACGAGCAGTACTTC. Its protein product is CASSLGEGYEQYF.

The rearrangement uses TRBV25-1 and TRBJ1-2; no clear D. Germline V gene sequence: CDR1 MGHDK, CDR2 SYGVNS. The length of the CDR3 is 15 residues. Trimming pared 5 bases from V and 3 bases from J, leaving 16 bases between. DNA for the CDR3: TGTGCCAGCAGTTCAAATAACCTAGGAGACTATGGCTACACCTTC. This translates into CASSSNNLGDYGYTF.

This clone has only a few counts. The rearrangement joins TRBV7-2 to TRBJ2-5, with D perhaps matching TRBD2 (6 bases). Germline-derived CDR1 and CDR2 are SGHTA and FQGNSA. V was shortened by 5 bases and J by 4 bases, with 17 bases between the two germline ends. This CDR3 has 15 residues. In DNA form, the CDR3 reads TGTGCCAGCAGCCCTCCCAGGAGGGCTGGAGAGACCCAGTACTTC. Encoded protein: CASSPPRRAGETQYF.

The V call is TRBV28, the J call TRBJ2-5; D remains unclear. The CDR3 sequence is 11 residues long. Trimming shortened V by 2 bases and J by 5 bases, and 3 bases separated the two germline ends. Germline V gene lookup returns CDR1 MDHEN and CDR2 SYDVKM. DNA of the CDR3: TGTGCCAGCAGTTTACGGGAGACCCAGTACTTC. Its protein is CASSLRETQYF.

This clone showed up just a few times. V and J are TRBV18 and TRBJ2-3, with TRBD2 as a possible D gene (5 bases). The V end was cut by 3 bases, the J end by 3 bases, with 10 bases between. The CDR3 totals 14 residues. Germline values: CDR1 KGHSH, CDR2 LQKENI. CDR3 loop: CASSPLTTTDTQYF. CDR3 DNA sequence: TGTGCCAGCTCACCGCTGACTACAACAGATACGCAGTATTTT.

This sequence joins TRBV9 and TRBJ2-3, with D unresolved. The CDR3 runs to 15 residues. V was cut by 0 bases and J by 0 bases, with 8 bases left in between. Per germline, CDR1 SGDLS and CDR2 YYNGEE. The CDR3, as DNA: TGTGCCAGCAGCGTAGACAGCTCTAGCACAGATACGCAGTATTTT. Translation gives CASSVDSSSTDTQYF.

This clone showed up just a few times. Germline and junction disagree at one end, which may indicate a read error. V is TRBV7-7 and J is TRBJ2-2; tentatively, D is TRBD2 (7 bases). This CDR3 is built from 14 residues. Germline loops: CDR1 SSHAT, CDR2 FNYEAQ (reference sequence). Written as DNA, the CDR3 is TGTGCTAGCAGCGGGACATCGAACACCGGGGAGCTGTTTTTT. Protein: CASSGTSNTGELFF.

The V and J genes are TRBV4-3 and TRBJ1-1, with D perhaps TRBD1 (5 bases). The CDR3 is 16 residues long. Germline V gene data show CDR1 as LGHNA and CDR2 as YSLEER. Trimming pared 4 bases from V and 1 base from J, leaving 16 bases between. CDR3 sequence (DNA): TGCGCCAGCAGCCCCTCGGGGGGAAGGACGAACACTGAAGCTTTCTTT. Protein sequence: CASSPSGGRTNTEAFF.

V gene TRBV7-2 combines with J gene TRBJ2-5; no clear D. V gave up 3 bases and J gave up 4 bases, with 9 bases separating them. The germline V gene has CDR1 SGHTA and CDR2 FQGNSA. This CDR3 comprises 13 residues. The CDR3 region has the DNA TGTGCCAGCAGCTTTGCCGTCAGAGAGACCCAGTACTTC. As protein: CASSFAVRETQYF.